The table lists the clone carrying this TCR beta chain with a few counts. This record comes from a study of identical twins. Germline V gene sequence: CDR1 SGDLS, CDR2 YYNGEE. The CDR3 runs to 13 residues. V was clipped by 6 bases and J by 5 bases; unmatched bases: 7. It was template switching that added a universal primer site, and there were unique molecular identifiers on the cDNA. MiXCR, applied by TCRdb to the 5' RACE reads, yields one record per CDR3 protein. The table includes 500,000 to 550,000 distinct CDR3 sequences, less than 25% detected once. The data also belong to a second study, concerning T cells expressing NK-cell markers.

Specimen: CD4+ T cells sorted from blood. This clonotype was sampled from a woman younger than 35 in good health. The rearrangement links TRBV9 to TRBJ2-5; 7 bases are shared with TRBD1. CDR3 sequence (DNA): TGTGCCAGCAACCCGACAGGGAGTGAGACCCAGTACTTC. This gives the protein CASNPTGSETQYF.